The 31 T cell receptor beta chains below come from one sample, sequenced in a study of T cell changes during pregnancy in multiple sclerosis. Assay used: immunoSEQ multiplex PCR; TCRdb lists only in-frame clones, some missing. The sample records just over 80,000 clones, around 96% being singletons. The material was peripheral blood, obtained in the second trimester of pregnancy. Receptors originate from a female donor with multiple sclerosis, enrolled in a pregnancy study.

The gene calls are TRBV14 and TRBJ2-7, with D possibly matching TRBD1 (5 bases). Germline CDR1 reads SGHDN; CDR2 reads FVKESK. CDR3 length: 14 residues. Trimming cost V 1 base and J 0 bases, with 7 bases left between them. The CDR3 protein is CASSQGRASYEQYF. CDR3 nucleotides: TGTGCCAGCAGCCAAGGCAGGGCCTCCTACGAGCAGTACTTC. The variable domain in full, completed from reference TRBV14 and TRBJ2-7, reads EAGVTQFPSHSVIEKGQTVTLRCDPISGHDNLYWYRRVMGKEIKFLLHFVKESKQDESGMPNNRFLAERTGGTYSTLKVQPAELEDSGVYFCASSQGRASYEQYFGPGTRLTVT.

The V call is TRBV11-2, the J call TRBJ2-1; TRBD2 matches at 9 bases. Germline V gene data show CDR1 as SGHAT and CDR2 as FQNNGV. CDR3 size: 15 residues. The junction had 9 bases not matched to a gene; V was cut back by 5 bases and J by 7 bases. CDR3 sequence: CASSVLAGQFNEQFF. CDR3 bases: TGTGCCAGCAGCGTCCTAGCGGGGCAATTTAATGAGCAGTTCTTC.

The J gene is TRBJ2-7, the V gene TRBV6-1; D is ambiguous. V dropped 2 bases and J dropped 3 bases, with 11 bases sitting between them. Per the germline V gene, CDR1 is MNHNS and CDR2 is SASEGT. CDR3 length: 14 residues. The CDR3: CASSEYTVSYEQYF. In nucleotides, the CDR3 is TGTGCCAGCAGTGAATACACAGTGAGCTACGAGCAGTACTTC.

The J gene is TRBJ2-5, the V gene TRBV4-1; TRBD1 agrees at 12 bases. The CDR3 extends over 16 amino acids. V lost 0 bases and J lost 5; bases outside the gene matches: 4. Germline loops: CDR1 MGHRA, CDR2 YSYEKL. CDR3 amino acids: CASSQEGQGAWETQYF. CDR3 sequence (DNA): TGCGCCAGCAGCCAAGAGGGACAGGGGGCCTGGGAGACCCAGTACTTC.

The chain carries TRBV10-3 and TRBJ2-1, with TRBD2 identical over 13 bases. V lost 8 bases to trimming and J lost 3 bases; unmatched junction nucleotides: 4. Germline lookup yields CDR1 ENHRY and CDR2 SYGVKD. This CDR3 is 15 amino acids long. The CDR3, as DNA: TGTGCCATCCGGACTAGCGGGAGCCTCTACAATGAGCAGTTCTTC. Translated, it gives CAIRTSGSLYNEQFF.

This chain uses TRBV7-2 with TRBJ1-5; D remains unclear. Germline V CDR1 and CDR2: SGHTA, FQGNSA. Trimming cost V 6 bases and J 7 bases, with 16 bases left between them. This CDR3 spans 14 amino acids. The CDR3 reads CASSTGELRQPQHF. The DNA of the CDR3 is TGTGCCAGCAGTACCGGGGAACTTCGGCAGCCCCAGCATTTT.

The chain joins TRBV5-1 to TRBJ2-2; the D is unclear. The CDR3 is made up of 14 amino acids. CDR1 is SGHRS and CDR2 is YFSETQ in the germline V gene. Trimming removed 2 bases at V and 5 bases at J, with 10 bases between. DNA for the CDR3: TGCGCCAGCAGCTTCGCCACAGAGACCGGGGAGCTGTTTTTT. As protein: CASSFATETGELFF.

The chain has TRBV6-5 and TRBJ1-1; 7 bases agree with TRBD1. The CDR3 contains 15 residues. V dropped 0 bases and J dropped 4; count of bases not matched to a gene: 5. Germline loops: CDR1 MNHEY, CDR2 SVGAGI. CDR3 nucleotides: TGTGCCAGCAGTTACTCCCGGTCAGGGGGCACTGAAGCTTTCTTT. Encoded protein: CASSYSRSGGTEAFF.

The chain combines TRBV7-9 with TRBJ2-7; 8 bases are a match to TRBD1. The CDR3 has 14 residues. CDR1 SEHNR and CDR2 FQNEAQ come from the germline V gene (reference sequence). V lost 4 bases and J lost 6; bases outside the gene matches: 8. For the CDR3, the DNA is TGTGCCAGCAGCTCGATAGAAACAGGGGGCGAGCAGTACTTC. Translated: CASSSIETGGEQYF.

The chain employs TRBV29-1 and TRBJ2-1; possible D gene TRBD1, 5 bases. There are 15 residues in the CDR3. CDR1 is SQVTM and CDR2 is ANQGSEA in the germline V gene. With 1 base removed from V and 13 bases from J, the gap between germline ends came to 23 bases. Here the CDR3 reads CSVEGVPGHPAGQFF. The CDR3, as DNA: TGCAGCGTTGAAGGGGTACCCGGACACCCAGCCGGACAGTTCTTC.

This clone has only one observation. The chain recombines TRBV15 with TRBJ2-7; D might be TRBD1 (6 bases). The germline V gene has CDR1 LNHNV and CDR2 YYDKDF (reference sequence). Trimming removed 3 bases at V and 4 bases at J, with 13 bases between. This CDR3 is built from 14 residues. In DNA, the CDR3 is TGTGCCACCAGCAGCGGAACCAGGGGTTACGAGCAGTACTTC. It codes for CATSSGTRGYEQYF.

The rearrangement joins TRBV7-9 to TRBJ2-1, with 8 bases identical to TRBD2. The CDR3 runs 14 residues. Germline V lookup: CDR1 SEHNR, CDR2 FQNEAQ (reference sequence). Trimming removed 6 bases from V and 8 bases from J; junction bases left unmatched: 9. The CDR3 sequence is CASSSPGLGYEQFF. The CDR3 region has the DNA TGTGCCAGCAGTTCACCGGGACTAGGCTATGAGCAGTTCTTC.

V gene TRBV6-5 combines with J gene TRBJ2-5; 12 bases map to TRBD2. The V segment lost 10 bases and the J segment 6 bases; nucleotides outside the gene matches: 6. This CDR3 has 13 amino acids. Germline CDR1 is MNHEY and CDR2 is SVGAGI. The CDR3 DNA sequence: TGTGCCACGACTAGCGGGAGCAGACAGACCCAGTACTTC. This translates into CATTSGSRQTQYF.

As DNA, the CDR3 is TGTGCCAGCAGTCTACTGATCGGACTAGCGGGAAATGAGCAGTTCTTC. It encodes CASSLLIGLAGNEQFF. The chain employs TRBV28 and TRBJ2-1; 12 positions match TRBD2. This CDR3 is built from 16 residues. Trimming at V came to 5 bases and at J to 7 bases, leaving 9 bases not matched to a gene. CDR1 and CDR2 from the germline V gene are MDHEN and SYDVKM.

The rearrangement uses TRBV7-2 and TRBJ1-5, with 7 bases lining up with TRBD1. Germline V lookup: CDR1 SGHTA, CDR2 FQGNSA. Unmatched junction bases numbered 3, after V lost 5 bases and J lost 2 bases. The CDR3 runs to 14 residues. The CDR3 region is CASSPTGGNQPQHF. The CDR3 region has the DNA TGTGCCAGCAGCCCTACAGGGGGCAATCAGCCCCAGCATTTT.

CDR3 nucleotide sequence: TGTGCCAGCAGCTTAGGAGCGGGTTGGGCTGAAGCTTTCTTT. Translating it yields CASSLGAGWAEAFF. The J gene is TRBJ1-1, the V gene TRBV11-2; no firm D call. Germline V gene lookup returns CDR1 SGHAT and CDR2 FQNNGV. CDR3 length: 14 residues. Trimming left V 1 base short and J 6 bases short, with 12 bases between. The full variable domain, in which reference TRBV11-2 and TRBJ1-1 provide the parts outside the CDR3, is EAGVAQSPRYKIIEKRQSVAFWCNPISGHATLYWYQQILGQGPKLLIQFQNNGVVDDSQLPKDRFSAERLKGVDSTLKIQPAKLEDSAVYLCASSLGAGWAEAFFGQGTRLTVV.

This clone is a singleton in its sample. The CDR3 spells CASSRPGHLNEKLFF. In DNA, the CDR3 is TGTGCCAGTAGTAGACCGGGACATTTGAATGAAAAACTGTTTTTT. V gene TRBV19 combines with J gene TRBJ1-4, with D possibly matching TRBD1 (6 bases). The V end was cut by 4 bases, the J end by 5 bases, with 14 bases between. In germline, CDR1 is LNHDA, CDR2 SQIVND (reference sequence). CDR3 length: 15 amino acids.

The chain carries TRBV5-8 and TRBJ2-3; unclear D gene. From germline, CDR1 is SGHTS and CDR2 YDEGEE. The V end was cut by 8 bases, the J end by 0 bases, with 16 bases between. The CDR3 length is 15 residues. The CDR3 sequence is CARSRGRSSTDTQYF. The CDR3 DNA sequence: TGTGCCAGGTCCCGAGGTCGATCTAGCACAGATACGCAGTATTTT.

This chain joins TRBV28 and TRBJ2-7, with D tentatively TRBD2 (6 bases). Germline V gene data show CDR1 as MDHEN and CDR2 as SYDVKM. Trimming shortened V by 5 bases and J by 4 bases, and 18 bases separated the two germline ends. The length of the CDR3 is 15 residues. The CDR3 loop reads CASSVLAMPPYEQYF. The CDR3 DNA is TGTGCCAGCAGTGTACTAGCTATGCCGCCTTACGAGCAGTACTTC.

This clone occurred once. The V call is TRBV6-1, the J call TRBJ2-2; 14 nucleotides agree with TRBD2. After removal of 4 bases from V and 8 bases from J, the junction contained 18 bases not matched to a gene. This CDR3 comprises 20 residues. Looked up from germline, CDR1 is MNHNS and CDR2 is SASEGT. This CDR3 is CASSVGRPGLAGALGGELFF. In DNA form, the CDR3 reads TGTGCCAGCAGTGTGGGGCGCCCGGGACTAGCGGGAGCCCTCGGGGGGGAGCTGTTTTTT.

The rearrangement uses TRBV5-5 and TRBJ2-7; TRBD1 agrees at 7 bases. The CDR3 covers 15 residues. V lost 4 bases, J lost 3 bases, and 10 bases stayed unmatched. From germline, CDR1 is SGHKS and CDR2 YYEKEE (reference sequence). This CDR3 is CASSPADRWDYEQYF. DNA for the CDR3: TGTGCCAGCAGCCCGGCGGACAGGTGGGACTACGAGCAGTACTTC.

J is TRBJ2-1 and V is TRBV15; TRBD2 agrees at 8 bases. CDR3 size: 14 residues. V trimming: 5 bases; J trimming: 6 bases; junction bases outside the gene matches: 6. Germline V gene data show CDR1 as LNHNV and CDR2 as YYDKDF (reference sequence). Here the CDR3 DNA reads TGTGCCACCAGCCTACCCGGGAGGGTCAATGAGCAGTTCTTC. Amino acids: CATSLPGRVNEQFF.

The table lists this clone with a count of one. The V gene is TRBV11-2, the J gene TRBJ1-3; D gene unclear. This CDR3 is built from 15 residues. The germline gives CDR1 SGHAT, CDR2 FQNNGV. The V gene lost 5 bases and the J gene lost 0 bases, with 11 bases spanning the gap. The CDR3 DNA reads as TGTGCCAGCAGCCTGGCGGGAGTCTCTGGAAACACCATATATTTT. Amino acids: CASSLAGVSGNTIYF.

The gene calls are TRBV5-1 and TRBJ2-7; 9 bases line up with TRBD1. V shed 2 bases, J shed 3 bases, and the junction held 3 bases outside the gene matches. The CDR3 sequence is 14 residues long. Germline assignment: CDR1 SGHRS and CDR2 YFSETQ. The CDR3 protein is CASSFRQGDYEQYF. CDR3 nucleotide sequence: TGCGCCAGCAGCTTTCGACAGGGGGACTACGAGCAGTACTTC.

The chain carries TRBV5-6 and TRBJ2-3; unclear D gene. This CDR3 has 12 residues. V lost 1 base and J 8 bases, leaving 8 bases between the germline ends. The germline gives CDR1 SGHDT, CDR2 YYEEEE. The CDR3 sequence: CASSLTAGTQYF. The CDR3 DNA reads as TGTGCCAGCAGCTTGACAGCAGGTACGCAGTATTTT.

This chain's CDR3 is CASSSQGGGEAFF. For the CDR3, the DNA is TGTGCCAGCAGCTCACAGGGGGGAGGTGAAGCTTTCTTT. The gene calls are TRBV13 and TRBJ1-1; 8 nucleotides line up with TRBD1. CDR3 length: 13 amino acids. V was clipped by 4 bases and J by 7 bases; unmatched bases: 5. The V gene's germline CDR1 is PRHDT and CDR2 FYEKMQ (reference sequence).

This clone was observed once. The CDR3 reads CASSYDRDTEAFF. In DNA form, the CDR3 reads TGTGCCAGCAGTTACGACAGGGATACTGAAGCTTTCTTT. This chain connects TRBV4-2 to TRBJ1-1, with 7 bases aligning to TRBD1. Per germline, CDR1 LGHNA and CDR2 YNFKEQ. V lost 6 bases, J lost 5 bases, and 6 bases stayed unmatched. The CDR3 contains 13 residues.

The chain links TRBV11-2 to TRBJ2-1; tentatively, D is TRBD1 (6 bases). V was trimmed by 5 bases and J by 4 bases, leaving 18 bases between them. Looked up from germline, CDR1 is SGHAT and CDR2 is FQNNGV. The CDR3 runs 16 residues. The CDR3 DNA follows: TGTGCCAGCAGCCCCCGAAGTGGCACAGGGTACAATGAGCAGTTCTTC. It codes for CASSPRSGTGYNEQFF.

This sequence joins TRBV7-2 and TRBJ2-7; TRBD1 matches 7 bases. CDR1 is SGHTA and CDR2 is FQGNSA in the germline V gene. Germline trimming cut 5 bases from V and 6 bases from J; bases unmatched to any gene: 10. The CDR3 sequence is 14 residues long. The CDR3: CASSILTGNGEQYF. The CDR3 bases are TGTGCCAGCAGCATATTGACAGGGAATGGCGAGCAGTACTTC.

CDR3 loop: CASSLPGTAANYGYTF. The CDR3 coding sequence is TGTGCCAGCAGCCTACCGGGGACAGCCGCTAACTATGGCTACACCTTC. This chain connects TRBV11-2 to TRBJ1-2; 7 bases are shared with TRBD1. V lost 5 bases, J lost 0 bases, and 9 bases stayed unmatched. This CDR3 contains 16 residues. Germline CDR1 SGHAT, CDR2 FQNNGV.

V usage is TRBV28 and J usage is TRBJ2-1; D might be TRBD2 (5 bases). Trimming took off 9 bases at V and 12 bases at J, with 15 bases between the two ends. In germline, CDR1 is MDHEN, CDR2 SYDVKM. The CDR3 loop spans 11 amino acids. The CDR3 region is CASRSHRGQFF. The CDR3, as DNA: TGTGCCAGTCGATCCCACCGGGGGCAGTTCTTC.